This T cell receptor beta chain comes out of a study of cytomegalovirus exposure and HLA in healthy donors. Study background: Among roughly 180 million T cells, an earlier analysis found around 100 million unique TCR beta sequences.

The PCR made use of 60 Vbeta and 13 Jbeta primers. Assay used: immunoSEQ multiplex PCR; TCRdb lists only in-frame clones, some missing. The sample lists roughly 180,000 clones; approximately 83% were seen once. CDR1 and CDR2 from the germline V gene are LNHDA and SQIVND (reference sequence). This CDR3 region has 14 residues. With V trimmed by 4 bases and J by 7 bases, 5 bases remained unmatched. V gene TRBV19 combines with J gene TRBJ2-7, with 12 nucleotides matching TRBD2. Input material: PBMCs. The sequence was collected from a boy between 2 and 15 years old in good health and CMV-seronegative. CDR3 nucleotides: TGTGCCAGTAGTACTACTAGCGGGAGGTTGGAGCAGTACTTC. This translates into CASSTTSGRLEQYF. Variable domain in full (rest from reference TRBV19 and TRBJ2-7): DGGITQSPKYLFRKEGQNVTLSCEQNLNHDAMYWYRQDPGQGLRLIYYSQIVNDFQKGDIAEGYSVSREKKESFPLTVTSAQKNPTAFYLCASSTTSGRLEQYFGPGTRLTVT.